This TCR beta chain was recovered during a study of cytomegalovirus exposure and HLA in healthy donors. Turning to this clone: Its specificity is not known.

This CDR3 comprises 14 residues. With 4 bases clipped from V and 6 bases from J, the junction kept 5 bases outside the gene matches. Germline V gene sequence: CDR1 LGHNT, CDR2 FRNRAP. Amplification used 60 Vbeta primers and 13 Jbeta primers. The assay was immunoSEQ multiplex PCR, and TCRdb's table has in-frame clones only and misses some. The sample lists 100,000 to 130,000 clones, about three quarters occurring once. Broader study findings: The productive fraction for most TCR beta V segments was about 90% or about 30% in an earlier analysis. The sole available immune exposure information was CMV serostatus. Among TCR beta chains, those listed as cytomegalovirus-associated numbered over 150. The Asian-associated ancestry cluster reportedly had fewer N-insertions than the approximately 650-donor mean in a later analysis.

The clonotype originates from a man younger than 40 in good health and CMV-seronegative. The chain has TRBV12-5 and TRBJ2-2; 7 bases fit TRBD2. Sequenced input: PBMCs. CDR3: CASGSGGLAGELFF. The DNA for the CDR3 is TGTGCTAGTGGTTCGGGAGGTCTCGCCGGGGAGCTGTTTTTT.